Listed below are T cell receptor beta chains from one sample, sequenced in a study of response to subunit inactivated influenza vaccine. TCRdb reanalysed the RT-PCR reads using MiXCR and keeps one entry per CDR3 protein. This sample yields hundreds of thousands of distinct CDR3 sequences, of which about 8% are seen a single time; under 15% belongs to the top ten. The sample consisted of PBMCs from blood, taken around 25 months after vaccination. These receptors were obtained from a man aged 45 to 75 who received an inactivated influenza vaccine. The conserved cysteine and the conserved F or W are not part of the CDR3 here.

v_call: TRBV7-2
j_call: TRBJ2-3
cdr3_length: 15
cdr3_aa: ASSETSGRFGGDTQY

v_call: TRBV6-1
j_call: TRBJ2-3
cdr3_length: 14
cdr3_aa: ASQRRGGYGTDTQY

v_call: TRBV29-1
j_call: TRBJ1-5
cdr3_length: 14
cdr3_aa: SVAFTGTGNNQPQH

v_call: TRBV9
j_call: TRBJ1-4
cdr3_length: 13
cdr3_aa: ASSTRTGRGEKLF

v_call: TRBV20-1
j_call: TRBJ2-7
cdr3_length: 10
cdr3_aa: SAHRGIYEQY

v_call: TRBV4-1
j_call: TRBJ2-7
cdr3_length: 12
cdr3_aa: ASSQVGASYEQY

v_call: TRBV20-1
j_call: TRBJ1-5
cdr3_length: 14
cdr3_aa: SARDEAGGAGRPQH

v_call: TRBV20-1
j_call: TRBJ1-5
cdr3_length: 13
cdr3_aa: SAQDRGQGWQPQH

v_call: TRBV4-3
j_call: TRBJ2-3
cdr3_length: 16
cdr3_aa: ASSQGAPRAASTDTQY

v_call: TRBV7-3
j_call: TRBJ2-3
cdr3_length: 13
cdr3_aa: ASSIRLANTDTQY

v_call: TRBV7-2
j_call: TRBJ2-7
cdr3_length: 12
cdr3_aa: ASSLGHRGGEQY

v_call: TRBV5-1
j_call: TRBJ2-1
cdr3_length: 12
cdr3_aa: ASSALRGQDEQF

v_call: TRBV3-1
j_call: TRBJ2-5
cdr3_length: 12
cdr3_aa: ASSHSRGGETQY

v_call: TRBV4-1
j_call: TRBJ1-5
cdr3_length: 14
cdr3_aa: ASSQTGQASNQPQH

v_call: TRBV7-2
j_call: TRBJ2-1
cdr3_length: 12
cdr3_aa: ASSLAGGPIEQF

v_call: TRBV6-5
j_call: TRBJ2-5
cdr3_length: 14
cdr3_aa: ASSYSVRGQAETQY

v_call: TRBV3-1
j_call: TRBJ1-6
cdr3_length: 11
cdr3_aa: ASSQDTRGALH

v_call: TRBV3-1
j_call: TRBJ2-2
cdr3_length: 14
cdr3_aa: ASTPLGTSNTGELF

v_call: TRBV12-3/TRBV12-4
j_call: TRBJ2-5
cdr3_length: 11
cdr3_aa: ASSWYGKETQY

v_call: TRBV20-1
j_call: TRBJ2-7
cdr3_length: 13
cdr3_aa: SARRASGSGYEQY

v_call: TRBV15
j_call: TRBJ1-1
cdr3_length: 12
cdr3_aa: ATSRDRGATEAF

v_call: TRBV20-1
j_call: TRBJ2-3
cdr3_length: 13
cdr3_aa: SGSGTSGRADTQY

v_call: TRBV6-1
j_call: TRBJ2-3
cdr3_length: 12
cdr3_aa: ASSEQRRTDTQY

v_call: TRBV12-3/TRBV12-4
j_call: TRBJ2-1
cdr3_length: 13
cdr3_aa: ASSPLAGGYNEQF

v_call: TRBV11-2
j_call: TRBJ2-1
cdr3_length: 18
cdr3_aa: ASSLGLAWWSSSRNNEQF

v_call: TRBV5-1
j_call: TRBJ2-3
cdr3_length: 12
cdr3_aa: ASSLGQSTDTQY

v_call: TRBV18
j_call: TRBJ2-1
cdr3_length: 12
cdr3_aa: ASSVEGGSNEQF

v_call: TRBV27
j_call: TRBJ2-1
cdr3_length: 14
cdr3_aa: ASSTPPRQGYNEQF

v_call: TRBV20-1
j_call: TRBJ2-7
cdr3_length: 16
cdr3_aa: SARDPRSLSDTPYEQY

v_call: TRBV6-1
j_call: TRBJ1-4
cdr3_length: 12
cdr3_aa: ASREQGAGEKLF

v_call: TRBV4-2
j_call: TRBJ1-6
cdr3_length: 12
cdr3_aa: ASSQQTGYSPLH

v_call: TRBV4-2
j_call: TRBJ1-5
cdr3_length: 11
cdr3_aa: ATSDGGNQPQH

v_call: TRBV6-2/TRBV6-3
j_call: TRBJ1-2
cdr3_length: 9
cdr3_aa: ITSGVGGYT

v_call: TRBV6-6
j_call: TRBJ2-7
cdr3_length: 11
cdr3_aa: ASSPRTPYEQY

v_call: TRBV6-5
j_call: TRBJ2-3
cdr3_length: 17
cdr3_aa: ASSYGGLAGATSTDTQY

v_call: TRBV20-1
j_call: TRBJ2-5
cdr3_length: 14
cdr3_aa: SAPSRYGGGGETQY

v_call: TRBV29-1
j_call: TRBJ1-2
cdr3_length: 9
cdr3_aa: SVDGIYGYT

v_call: TRBV14
j_call: TRBJ1-2
cdr3_length: 14
cdr3_aa: ASSQLTGARVYGYT

v_call: TRBV24-1
j_call: TRBJ2-3
cdr3_length: 11
cdr3_aa: ATGAGGTDTQY

v_call: TRBV20-1
j_call: TRBJ2-7
cdr3_length: 16
cdr3_aa: SARDHPDEGPIYYEQY

v_call: TRBV20-1
j_call: TRBJ2-1
cdr3_length: 13
cdr3_aa: SAPSGGAWDNEQF

v_call: TRBV7-9
j_call: TRBJ2-3
cdr3_length: 11
cdr3_aa: ASSLVLPDTQY

v_call: TRBV24-1
j_call: TRBJ2-7
cdr3_length: 12
cdr3_aa: ATSGTSGGFEQY

v_call: TRBV7-2
j_call: TRBJ2-5
cdr3_length: 13
cdr3_aa: ASSLAQGAWETQY

v_call: TRBV20-1
j_call: TRBJ2-1
cdr3_length: 12
cdr3_aa: SADQGAAWNEQF

v_call: TRBV18
j_call: TRBJ1-5
cdr3_length: 14
cdr3_aa: ASSPRAAQGYQPQH

v_call: TRBV20-1
j_call: TRBJ2-5
cdr3_length: 12
cdr3_aa: SASLQGLRETQY

v_call: TRBV3-1
j_call: TRBJ2-1
cdr3_length: 11
cdr3_aa: ASRPAGNNEQF

v_call: TRBV20-1
j_call: TRBJ2-1
cdr3_length: 10
cdr3_aa: SVPPPDNEQF